A single sample gave rise to the 26 T cell receptor beta chains below, sequenced in a study of CD8 T cells in ankylosing spondylitis. Findings and limits, study-wide: Blood of patients with ankylosing spondylitis appeared to be characterized by a TCR beta motif of eight highly homologous variants.

MiXCR, applied by TCRdb to the 5' RACE reads, yields one record per CDR3 protein. Of hundreds of thousands of distinct CDR3 sequences detected, around 26% appear once; the ten largest clones hold roughly 1%. Which antigens these TCRs recognize remains unknown. Sequencing was carried out using blood, either unsorted or a sorted T cell fraction (not recorded which). Every receptor here comes from a male donor with ankylosing spondylitis.

This clonotype was detected many times. This rearrangement joins TRBV20-1 to TRBJ2-1; 14 nucleotides match TRBD2. Germline V gene sequence: CDR1 DFQATT, CDR2 SNEGSKA (reference sequence). J gave up 0 bases and V 6 bases, and 16 bases lay outside the gene matches. The CDR3 extends over 20 amino acids. The CDR3 reads CSALSLPTSGRGSSYNEQFF. The CDR3 DNA reads as TGCAGTGCCCTTAGCCTCCCGACTAGCGGGAGGGGGAGCTCCTACAATGAGCAGTTCTTC.

This clonotype was recorded a few times. The CDR3 DNA reads as TGTGCCAGCAGTTTATCGCGGGGGATTGGGGACGAAAAACTGTTTTTT. It codes for CASSLSRGIGDEKLFF. The genes are TRBV12-3 or TRBV12-4 and TRBJ1-4, with D perhaps TRBD1 (5 bases). Trimming removed 2 bases at V and 8 bases at J, with 18 bases between. This CDR3 has 16 residues.

This chain connects TRBV5-1 to TRBJ2-2; D is perhaps TRBD1 (6 bases). This CDR3 comprises 18 residues. Germline V gives CDR1 SGHRS, CDR2 YFSETQ. V was shortened by 4 bases and J by 2 bases, with 21 bases between the two germline ends. CDR3 protein: CASSTLGLPGQNTGELFF. In DNA, the CDR3 is TGCGCCAGCAGCACTCTTGGACTCCCGGGACAAAACACCGGGGAGCTGTTTTTT.

This chain uses TRBV20-1 with TRBJ2-7, with D uncertain. The V gene lost 3 bases and the J gene lost 2 bases, with 14 bases spanning the gap. This CDR3 is 14 amino acids long. Germline V gene lookup returns CDR1 DFQATT and CDR2 SNEGSKA (reference sequence). The CDR3 nucleotides read TGCAGTGCTAGTAAAGGGTTCAGGACCTACGAGCAGTACTTC. This sequence encodes CSASKGFRTYEQYF.

A few counts support this clonotype. J is TRBJ2-7 and V is TRBV20-1; D remains ambiguous. The CDR3 loop spans 11 amino acids. The ends were cut back, 6 bases at V and 3 bases at J, with 9 bases in the middle. CDR1 DFQATT and CDR2 SNEGSKA come from the germline V gene (reference sequence). This chain's CDR3 is CSARQDYEQYF. The CDR3 coding sequence is TGCAGTGCAAGACAAGACTACGAGCAGTACTTC.

The chain is built from TRBV10-1 and TRBJ2-7; tentative D call: TRBD1 (6 bases). CDR1 WNHNN and CDR2 SYGVQD come from the germline V gene (reference sequence). The CDR3 length is 13 residues. Trimming left V 6 bases short and J 4 bases short, with 13 bases between. CDR3 DNA: TGCGCCAGCAGACAGGGACCGCGGTACGAGCAGTACTTC. Its translation is CASRQGPRYEQYF.

This clonotype has just a few counts. This chain uses TRBV7-8 with TRBJ1-1; D is ambiguous. Looked up from germline, CDR1 is SGHVS and CDR2 is FQNEAQ. Trimming shortened V by 1 base and J by 5 bases, and 8 bases separated the two germline ends. The CDR3 loop spans 13 amino acids. DNA of the CDR3: TGTGCCAGCAGCTTAGACCGAGAGACTGAAGCTTTCTTT. Protein sequence: CASSLDRETEAFF.

This clonotype was seen only a few times. The chain couples TRBV12-3 or TRBV12-4 to TRBJ2-1; the D is unclear. CDR3 length: 16 amino acids. V lost 3 bases and J 0 bases, leaving 12 bases between the germline ends. Here the CDR3 DNA reads TGTGCCAGCAGTTTTGTCGGATCGAGCTCCTACAATGAGCAGTTCTTC. It is translated as CASSFVGSSSYNEQFF.

The J gene is TRBJ2-1, the V gene TRBV19, with 9 bases identical to TRBD2. This CDR3 contains 14 residues. The V gene end was trimmed by 0 bases and the J gene end by 11 bases; junction bases not matched to a gene: 5. CDR1 and CDR2 (germline): LNHDA, SQIVND (reference sequence). The CDR3, as DNA: TGTGCCAGTAGTATAGATCTGACTAGCGGTAAGCAGTTCTTC. Its protein product is CASSIDLTSGKQFF. Using reference TRBV19 and TRBJ2-1 for the parts outside the CDR3, the full variable domain is DGGITQSPKYLFRKEGQNVTLSCEQNLNHDAMYWYRQDPGQGLRLIYYSQIVNDFQKGDIAEGYSVSREKKESFPLTVTSAQKNPTAFYLCASSIDLTSGKQFFGPGTRLTVL.

This clonotype has only a few counts. Written as DNA, the CDR3 is TGCAGCGTTGTACGTGGGATCGGGAACGAGCAGTACTTC. As protein: CSVVRGIGNEQYF. The V gene is TRBV29-1, the J gene TRBJ2-7; the D gene is possibly TRBD2 (5 bases). Trimming took off 4 bases at V and 5 bases at J, with 15 bases between the two ends. The CDR3 length is 13 residues. Looked up from germline, CDR1 is SQVTM and CDR2 is ANQGSEA.

This clonotype was seen a few times. This chain uses TRBV27 with TRBJ2-5; 8 bases line up with TRBD2. The V segment lost 6 bases and the J segment 4 bases; nucleotides outside the gene matches: 7. CDR1 MNHEY and CDR2 SMNVEV come from the germline V gene (reference sequence). This CDR3 region has 14 residues. CDR3 sequence (DNA): TGTGCCAGCAGACCGAGCGGGAGAGGAGAGACCCAGTACTTC. It specifies CASRPSGRGETQYF.

This clonotype has more than one count but fewer than ten. The rearrangement joins TRBV7-9 to TRBJ2-4; the match to TRBD2 covers 12 bases. V lost 5 bases, J lost 6 bases, and 11 bases stayed unmatched. Germline CDR1 reads SEHNR; CDR2 reads FQNEAQ (reference sequence). The CDR3 consists of 17 residues. CDR3 in amino acids: CASSPSLTSGRGNIQYF. CDR3 DNA: TGTGCCAGCAGCCCCTCGTTGACTAGCGGGAGAGGAAACATTCAGTACTTC.

The V call is TRBV5-1, the J call TRBJ1-1; D remains ambiguous. Germline V lookup: CDR1 SGHRS, CDR2 YFSETQ. Trimming took off 6 bases at V and 0 bases at J, with 15 bases between the two ends. This CDR3 spans 15 amino acids. In DNA, the CDR3 is TGCGCCAGCACCGCTTCCGACCCCATGAACACTGAAGCTTTCTTT. It codes for CASTASDPMNTEAFF. Variable domain in full (rest from reference TRBV5-1 and TRBJ1-1): KAGVTQTPRYLIKTRGQQVTLSCSPISGHRSVSWYQQTPGQGLQFLFEYFSETQRNKGNFPGRFSGRQFSNSRSEMNVSTLELGDSALYLCASTASDPMNTEAFFGQGTRLTVV.

This clonotype was picked up a small number of times. This sequence joins TRBV19 and TRBJ2-4; 7 bases match TRBD1. Germline loops: CDR1 LNHDA, CDR2 SQIVND (reference sequence). The CDR3 has 13 residues. The junction had 7 bases not matched to a gene; V was cut back by 8 bases and J by 6 bases. The CDR3 spells CASGGQSVNIQYF. CDR3 nucleotide sequence: TGTGCCAGTGGGGGACAGTCGGTAAACATTCAGTACTTC. Full variable domain (outside the CDR3, taken from reference TRBV19 and TRBJ2-4): DGGITQSPKYLFRKEGQNVTLSCEQNLNHDAMYWYRQDPGQGLRLIYYSQIVNDFQKGDIAEGYSVSREKKESFPLTVTSAQKNPTAFYLCASGGQSVNIQYFGAGTRLSVL.

The chain links TRBV19 to TRBJ1-5; D remains ambiguous. Trimming removed 1 base from V and 9 bases from J, with 13 bases in between. Germline CDR1 and CDR2: LNHDA and SQIVND (reference sequence). This CDR3 comprises 14 residues. CDR3 protein: CASSIGGPTPPQHF. The CDR3 nucleotides are TGTGCCAGTAGTATAGGAGGACCCACTCCGCCCCAGCATTTT.

This chain links TRBV20-1 with TRBJ2-2, with D possibly being TRBD1 (5 bases). CDR1 and CDR2 from the germline V gene are DFQATT and SNEGSKA (reference sequence). CDR3 size: 15 residues. V was shortened by 0 bases and J by 4 bases, with 12 bases between the two germline ends. CDR3 loop: CSARDGASATGELFF. As DNA, the CDR3 is TGCAGTGCTAGAGATGGGGCCAGTGCCACCGGGGAGCTGTTTTTT.

At least ten counts were recorded for this clonotype. The chain combines TRBV29-1 with TRBJ2-1; D is ambiguous. The CDR3 spans 12 residues. Per the germline V gene, CDR1 is SQVTM and CDR2 is ANQGSEA. V lost 3 bases and J lost 12, with 15 bases in between. The CDR3 sequence: CSVDPDTRVQFF. The CDR3 nucleotides read TGCAGCGTTGACCCCGACACCCGAGTGCAGTTCTTC.

In this sample, this clonotype turned up a few times. This chain joins TRBV28 and TRBJ1-2; 7 bases map to TRBD1. Germline lookup yields CDR1 MDHEN and CDR2 SYDVKM. Trimming cost V 8 bases and J 5 bases; bases outside gene matches: 5. The CDR3 sequence is 12 residues long. The CDR3 DNA reads TGTGCCAGCGGGACAGCGTCATATGGCTACACCTTC. Translated, it gives CASGTASYGYTF.

A few counts support this clonotype. J is TRBJ1-2 and V is TRBV28; 8 nucleotides line up with TRBD1. After removal of 8 bases from V and 3 bases from J, the junction contained 8 bases not matched to a gene. This CDR3 spans 14 amino acids. Germline CDR1 and CDR2: MDHEN and SYDVKM. CDR3 DNA sequence: TGTGCCAGCGGGGGCGACAGGGGAGACTATGGCTACACCTTC. It yields the protein CASGGDRGDYGYTF.

The CDR3 coding sequence is TGTGCCAGCCGGAATGTTGCGGGGGGCGACGGAAAACTGTTTTTT. Its protein is CASRNVAGGDGKLFF. This chain uses TRBV25-1 with TRBJ1-4; TRBD1 might be the D (6 bases). The V and J ends lost 8 bases and 10 bases respectively, with 23 bases between them. The germline V gene has CDR1 MGHDK and CDR2 SYGVNS. CDR3 length: 15 amino acids.

This chain uses TRBV5-1 with TRBJ2-7; D possibly matches TRBD1 or TRBD2 (5 bases each). CDR1 and CDR2 from the germline V gene are SGHRS and YFSETQ. This CDR3 spans 14 amino acids. Trimming took 8 bases from V and 0 from J, leaving 15 bases between them. CDR3 DNA sequence: TGCGCCAGTAGGGACGAACCGAGCTCCTACGAGCAGTACTTC. This translates into CASRDEPSSYEQYF.

The chain is built from TRBV5-8 and TRBJ2-2; D remains ambiguous. The CDR3 is 13 amino acids. The V and J ends lost 7 bases and 1 base respectively, with 8 bases between them. CDR1 and CDR2 (germline): SGHTS, YDEGEE. The CDR3 nucleotides are TGTGCCAGCGGGGTGCTGAACACCGGGGAGCTGTTTTTT. It yields the protein CASGVLNTGELFF.

The V call is TRBV21-1, the J call TRBJ2-3. TRBV21-1 is labeled a pseudogene. The CDR3 runs 11 residues. The CDR3 spells CASTYGDTQYF. CDR3 DNA: TGTGCCAGCACGTACGGAGATACGCAGTATTTT.

The chain uses TRBV12-3 or TRBV12-4 and TRBJ2-1; perhaps TRBD1 as D (6 bases). There are 13 residues in the CDR3. V dropped 5 bases and J dropped 7 bases, with 12 bases sitting between them. The CDR3 DNA follows: TGTGCCAGCAGTACTGGGGGCTGGAATGAGCAGTTCTTC. Translated: CASSTGGWNEQFF.

This sequence joins TRBV10-2 and TRBJ1-4, with 10 bases that match TRBD1. Germline CDR1 and CDR2: WSHSY and SAAADI. This CDR3 comprises 15 residues. Trimming cost V 3 bases and J 10 bases; bases outside gene matches: 8. CDR3 loop: CASSDPGQGQRKLFF. The CDR3 DNA is TGCGCCAGCAGTGACCCGGGACAGGGGCAAAGAAAACTGTTTTTT.

In this sample, this clonotype turned up a few times. V is TRBV15 and J is TRBJ1-6, with TRBD1 identical over 7 bases. CDR3 size: 16 residues. The V and J ends lost 5 bases and 9 bases, in that order; junction bases with no gene match: 13. Germline CDR1 is LNHNV and CDR2 is YYDKDF (reference sequence). CDR3 residues: CATSADNRGFRSPLHF. DNA of the CDR3: TGTGCCACCAGCGCGGATAACAGGGGTTTTCGTTCACCCCTCCACTTT.